The next 9 T cell receptor beta chains were all read from a single sample in a study of blood T cell repertoires in COVID-19. Generated by immunoSEQ multiplex PCR, the TCRdb table keeps only in-frame clones and is missing some. The data hold 300,000 to 400,000 clones, with 85% to 95% observed a single time. Material: PBMCs or T cells enriched from blood (not recorded which). The receptors shown here come from a woman aged 30 to 39 who had been exposed to COVID-19.

V usage is TRBV10-2 and J usage is TRBJ1-6; D perhaps matches TRBD1 (5 bases). CDR1 and CDR2 (germline): WSHSY, SAAADI. The CDR3 runs to 13 residues. V gave up 5 bases and J gave up 8 bases, with 10 bases separating them. CDR3 residues: CASSYRGDSPLHF. For the CDR3, the DNA is TGCGCCAGCAGTTACCGGGGGGATTCACCCCTCCACTTT.

The CDR3 nucleotides are TGCGCCAGCAGCTTGATACAGGGCTCCCCCGGCTATGGCTACACCTTC. It is translated as CASSLIQGSPGYGYTF. The chain carries TRBV5-1 and TRBJ1-2; tentatively, D is TRBD1 (6 bases). Germline assignment: CDR1 SGHRS and CDR2 YFSETQ. This CDR3 has 16 amino acids. The V and J ends lost 1 base and 4 bases respectively, with 17 bases between them.

The chain is built from TRBV24-1 and TRBJ1-2; the D gene is possibly TRBD1 (6 bases). The CDR3 length is 13 residues. The germline V gene has CDR1 KGHDR and CDR2 SFDVKD. With 7 bases removed from V and 2 bases from J, the gap between germline ends came to 10 bases. The chain's CDR3 is CATSRGQNYGYTF. The CDR3 nucleotides are TGTGCCACCAGCCGCGGACAGAACTATGGCTACACCTTC.

The V call is TRBV3-1 (or the pseudogene TRBV3-2), the J call TRBJ1-2; D uncertain. Germline-derived CDR1 and CDR2 are LGHDT and YNNKEL (reference sequence). The CDR3 runs to 14 residues. The V end lost 2 bases, the J end lost 8 bases, and 15 bases lay between the germline ends. The chain's CDR3 is CASSQSNNPRGYTF. CDR3 sequence (DNA): TGTGCCAGCAGCCAAAGCAACAACCCGAGGGGCTACACCTTC.

This chain uses TRBV14 with TRBJ1-3, with D hard to call. V lost 6 bases and J 1 base, leaving 4 bases between the germline ends. CDR3 length equals 12 residues. Germline V lookup: CDR1 SGHDN, CDR2 FVKESK. In DNA form, the CDR3 reads TGTGCCAGCAGGAGGTCTGGAAACACCATATATTTT. Translating it yields CASRRSGNTIYF.

The genes are TRBV6-5 and TRBJ1-4; D is uncertain. Germline V gene lookup returns CDR1 MNHEY and CDR2 SVGAGI. Between the trimmed V and J ends, which lost 0 bases and 6 bases, there was a span of 5 bases. The CDR3 runs to 13 residues. The CDR3 bases are TGTGCCAGCAGTTACTCCCTTGATGAAAAACTGTTTTTT. Translating gives CASSYSLDEKLFF.

The V gene is TRBV7-9, the J gene TRBJ2-5, with 8 bases matching TRBD1. This CDR3 has 14 amino acids. V gave up 5 bases and J gave up 4 bases; unmatched junction bases: 6. CDR1 SEHNR and CDR2 FQNEAQ come from the germline V gene (reference sequence). The CDR3 DNA follows: TGTGCCAGCAGCATAGACAGGGGTGGAGAGACCCAGTACTTC. Protein product: CASSIDRGGETQYF.

The chain is built from TRBV5-1 and TRBJ1-2, with D unresolved. Trimming took 0 bases from V and 0 from J, leaving 12 bases between them. The CDR3 has 16 amino acids. The germline gives CDR1 SGHRS, CDR2 YFSETQ. As DNA, the CDR3 is TGCGCCAGCAGCTTGGCCCGTACCGGGACTAACTATGGCTACACCTTC. Translated: CASSLARTGTNYGYTF.

This chain connects TRBV5-4 to TRBJ2-7; 9 nucleotides match TRBD1. J lost 3 bases, V lost 2 bases, and 6 bases had no gene match. CDR1 SGHNT and CDR2 YYREEE come from the germline V gene (reference sequence). This CDR3 is 15 amino acids long. The CDR3 region has the DNA TGTGCCAGCAGCTTCTCTGGGACAGGGTTCTACGAGCAGTACTTC. Amino acid sequence: CASSFSGTGFYEQYF.